This TCR beta chain is from a study of T cells in Graves' hyperthyroidism and ophthalmopathy. The wider study: Upon initial diagnosis and before any treatment, peripheral blood was collected.

The germline V gene encodes CDR1 MGHRA and CDR2 YSYEKL. The CDR3 extends over 19 amino acids. Ophthalmopathy cases scored 3 or more on the Clinical Activity Score and 4 or more on NOSPECS grade, with duration below 3 months. Diagnoses were established using clinical symptoms, serum thyroxine and TRAb, thyroid ultrasound and orbital computed tomography. Study-level points and caveats: Most thyroid-expanded clonotypes above 0.001 were also found in blood.

TCR beta CDR3 regions were amplified from RNA transcripts. HTBI primers were used for first-round RT-PCR of the TCR CDR3. TCRdb ran MiXCR on the multiplex PCR reads and lists one entry per CDR3 protein. The sample records about 400,000 distinct CDR3 sequences, 14% to 15% being singletons. This clonotype occurred a few times. What it binds is not known. A junction boundary mismatches the germline segment, possibly from a read error. This sequence joins TRBV4-1 and TRBJ1-2; a weak D match, TRBD1 (5 bases). Sample: blood. The origin of this receptor is a man aged 18 to 30 with Graves' ophthalmopathy. The CDR3 nucleotides read TGCGCCAGCAGCCAACTAGAACCTGGAGGGGTCATTCTTGCCTATGTCTACACCTTC. It codes for CASSQLEPGGVILAYVYTF.